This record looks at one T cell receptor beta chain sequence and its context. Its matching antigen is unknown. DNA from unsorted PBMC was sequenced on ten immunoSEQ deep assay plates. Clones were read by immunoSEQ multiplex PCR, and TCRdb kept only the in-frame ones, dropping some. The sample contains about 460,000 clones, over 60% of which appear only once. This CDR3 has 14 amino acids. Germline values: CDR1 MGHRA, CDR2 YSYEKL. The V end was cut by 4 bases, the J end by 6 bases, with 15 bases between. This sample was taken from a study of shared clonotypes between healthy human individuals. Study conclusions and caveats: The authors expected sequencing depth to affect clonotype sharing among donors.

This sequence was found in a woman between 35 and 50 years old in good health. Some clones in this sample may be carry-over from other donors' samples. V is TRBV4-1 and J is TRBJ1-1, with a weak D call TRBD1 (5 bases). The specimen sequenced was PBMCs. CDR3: CASSRPGRLPEAFF. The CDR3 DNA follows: TGCGCCAGCAGCCGACCGGGACGGCTCCCTGAAGCTTTCTTT.